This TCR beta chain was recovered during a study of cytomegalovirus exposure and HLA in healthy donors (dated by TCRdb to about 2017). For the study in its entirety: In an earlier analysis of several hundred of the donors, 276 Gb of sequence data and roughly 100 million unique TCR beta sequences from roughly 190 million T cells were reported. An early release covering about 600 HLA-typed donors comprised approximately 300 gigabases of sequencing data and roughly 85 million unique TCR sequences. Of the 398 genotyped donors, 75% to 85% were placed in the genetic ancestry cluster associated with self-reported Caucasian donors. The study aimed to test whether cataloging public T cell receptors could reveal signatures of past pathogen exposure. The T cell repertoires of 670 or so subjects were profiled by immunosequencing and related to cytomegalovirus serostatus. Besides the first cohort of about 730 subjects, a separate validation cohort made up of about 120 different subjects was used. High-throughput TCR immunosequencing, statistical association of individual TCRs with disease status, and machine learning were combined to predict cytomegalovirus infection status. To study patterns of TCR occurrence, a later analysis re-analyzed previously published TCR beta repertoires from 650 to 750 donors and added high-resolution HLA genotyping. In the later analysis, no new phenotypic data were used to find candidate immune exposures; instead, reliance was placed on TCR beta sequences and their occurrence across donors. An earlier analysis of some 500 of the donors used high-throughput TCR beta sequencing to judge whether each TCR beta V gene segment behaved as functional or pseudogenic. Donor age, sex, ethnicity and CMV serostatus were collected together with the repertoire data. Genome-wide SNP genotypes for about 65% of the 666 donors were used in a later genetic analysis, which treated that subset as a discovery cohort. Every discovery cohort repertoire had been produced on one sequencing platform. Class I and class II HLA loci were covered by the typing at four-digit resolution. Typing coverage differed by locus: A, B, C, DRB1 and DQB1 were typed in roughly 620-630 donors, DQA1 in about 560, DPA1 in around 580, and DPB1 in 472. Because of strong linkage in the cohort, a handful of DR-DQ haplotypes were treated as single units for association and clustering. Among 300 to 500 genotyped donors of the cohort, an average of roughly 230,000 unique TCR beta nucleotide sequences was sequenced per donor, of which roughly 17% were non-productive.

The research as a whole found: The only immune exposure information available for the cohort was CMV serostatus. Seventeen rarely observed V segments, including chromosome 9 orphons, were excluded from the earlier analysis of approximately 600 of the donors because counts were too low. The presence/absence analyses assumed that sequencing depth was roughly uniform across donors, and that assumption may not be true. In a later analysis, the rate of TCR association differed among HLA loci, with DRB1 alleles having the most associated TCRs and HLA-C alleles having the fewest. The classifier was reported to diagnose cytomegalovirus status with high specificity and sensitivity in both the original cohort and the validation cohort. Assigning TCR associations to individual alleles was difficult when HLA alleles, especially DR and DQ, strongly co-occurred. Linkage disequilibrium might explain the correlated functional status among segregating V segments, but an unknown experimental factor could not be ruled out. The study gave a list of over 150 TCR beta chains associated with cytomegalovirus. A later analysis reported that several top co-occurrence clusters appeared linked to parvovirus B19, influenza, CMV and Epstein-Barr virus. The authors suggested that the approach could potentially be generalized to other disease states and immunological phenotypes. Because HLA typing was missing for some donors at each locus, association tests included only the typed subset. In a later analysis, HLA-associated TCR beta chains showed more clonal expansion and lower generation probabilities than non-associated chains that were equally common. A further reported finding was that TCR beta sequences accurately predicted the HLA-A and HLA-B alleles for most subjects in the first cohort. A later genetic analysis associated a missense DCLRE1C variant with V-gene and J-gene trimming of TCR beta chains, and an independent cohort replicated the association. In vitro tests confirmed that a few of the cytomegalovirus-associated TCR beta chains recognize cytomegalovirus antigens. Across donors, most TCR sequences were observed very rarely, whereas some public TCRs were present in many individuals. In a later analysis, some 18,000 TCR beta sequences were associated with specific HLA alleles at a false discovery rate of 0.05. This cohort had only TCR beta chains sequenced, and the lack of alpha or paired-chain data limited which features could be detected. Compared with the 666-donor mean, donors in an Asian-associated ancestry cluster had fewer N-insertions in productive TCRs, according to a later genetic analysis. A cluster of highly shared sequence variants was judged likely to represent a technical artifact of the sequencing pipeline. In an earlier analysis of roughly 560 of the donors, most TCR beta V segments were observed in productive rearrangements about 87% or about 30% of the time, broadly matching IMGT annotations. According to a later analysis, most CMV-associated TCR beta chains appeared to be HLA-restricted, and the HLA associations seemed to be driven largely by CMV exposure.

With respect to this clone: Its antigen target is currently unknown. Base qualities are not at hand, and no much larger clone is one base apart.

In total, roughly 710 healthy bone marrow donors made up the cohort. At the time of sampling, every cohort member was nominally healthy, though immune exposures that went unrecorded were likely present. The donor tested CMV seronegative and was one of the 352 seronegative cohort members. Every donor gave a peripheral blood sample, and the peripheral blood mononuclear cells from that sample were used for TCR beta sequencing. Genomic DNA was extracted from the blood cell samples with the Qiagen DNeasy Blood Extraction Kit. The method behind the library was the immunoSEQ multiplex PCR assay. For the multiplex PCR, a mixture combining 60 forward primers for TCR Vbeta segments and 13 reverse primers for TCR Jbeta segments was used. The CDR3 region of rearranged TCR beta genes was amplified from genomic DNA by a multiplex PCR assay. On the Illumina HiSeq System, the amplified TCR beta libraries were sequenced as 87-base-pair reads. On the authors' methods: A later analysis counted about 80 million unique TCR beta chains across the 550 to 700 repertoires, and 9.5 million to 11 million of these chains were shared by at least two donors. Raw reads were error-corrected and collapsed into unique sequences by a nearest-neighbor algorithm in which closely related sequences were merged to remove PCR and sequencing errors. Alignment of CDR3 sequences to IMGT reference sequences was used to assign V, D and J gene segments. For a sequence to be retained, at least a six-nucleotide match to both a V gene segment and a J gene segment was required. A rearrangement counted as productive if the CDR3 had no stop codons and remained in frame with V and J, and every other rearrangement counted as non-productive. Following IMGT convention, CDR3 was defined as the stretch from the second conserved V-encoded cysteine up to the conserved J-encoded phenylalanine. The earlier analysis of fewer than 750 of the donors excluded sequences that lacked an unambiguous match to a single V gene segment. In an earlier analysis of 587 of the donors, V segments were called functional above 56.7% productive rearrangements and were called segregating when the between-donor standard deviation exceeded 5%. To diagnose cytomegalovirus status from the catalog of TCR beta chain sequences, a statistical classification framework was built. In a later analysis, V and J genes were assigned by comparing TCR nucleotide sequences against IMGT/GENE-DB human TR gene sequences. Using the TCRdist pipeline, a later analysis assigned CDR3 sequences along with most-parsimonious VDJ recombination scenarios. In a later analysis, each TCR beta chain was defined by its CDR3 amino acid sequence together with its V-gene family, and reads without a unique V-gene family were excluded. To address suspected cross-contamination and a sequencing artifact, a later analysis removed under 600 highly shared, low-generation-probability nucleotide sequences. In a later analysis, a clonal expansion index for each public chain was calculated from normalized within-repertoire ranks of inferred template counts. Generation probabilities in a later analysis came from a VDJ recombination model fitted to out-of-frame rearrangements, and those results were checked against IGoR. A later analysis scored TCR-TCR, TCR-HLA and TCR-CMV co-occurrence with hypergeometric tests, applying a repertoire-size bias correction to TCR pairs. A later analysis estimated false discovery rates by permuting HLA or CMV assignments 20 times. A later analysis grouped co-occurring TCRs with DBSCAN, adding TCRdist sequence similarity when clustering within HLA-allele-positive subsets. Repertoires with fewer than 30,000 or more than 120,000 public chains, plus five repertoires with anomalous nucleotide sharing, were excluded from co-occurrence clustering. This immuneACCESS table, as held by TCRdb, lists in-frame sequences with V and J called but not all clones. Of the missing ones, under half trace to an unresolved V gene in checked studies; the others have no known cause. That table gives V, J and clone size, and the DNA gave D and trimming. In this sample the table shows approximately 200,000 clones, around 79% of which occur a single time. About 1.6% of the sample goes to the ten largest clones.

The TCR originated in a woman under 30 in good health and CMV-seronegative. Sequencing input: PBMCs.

The CDR3 protein is CASSRQGATEAFF. The DNA reads as follows: TGCGCCAGCAGTCGGCAGGGGGCTACTGAAGCTTTCTTT. The chain links TRBV10-2 with TRBJ1-1, and TRBD1 matches 8 of the central bases. CDR1 WSHSY and CDR2 SAAADI were looked up in the germline V gene. Its CDR3 holds 13 amino acids, cysteine through phenylalanine. Only the CDR3 part of the read is kept: 39 bases, read in frame from the first base. Relative to germline, V is missing 5 bases and J is missing 5 bases, with 4 bases of the junction outside any gene match.